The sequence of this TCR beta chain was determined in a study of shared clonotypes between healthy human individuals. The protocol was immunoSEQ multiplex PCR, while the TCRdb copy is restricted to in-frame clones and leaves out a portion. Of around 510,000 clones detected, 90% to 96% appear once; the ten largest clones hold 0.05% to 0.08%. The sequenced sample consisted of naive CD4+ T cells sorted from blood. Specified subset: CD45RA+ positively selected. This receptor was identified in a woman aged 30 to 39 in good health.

The DNA of the CDR3 is TGTGCCAGCAGCTTAGGGGACGGAGGCGGCAATCAGCCCCAGCATTTT. This sequence encodes CASSLGDGGGNQPQHF. The rearrangement links TRBV7-9 to TRBJ1-5, with D perhaps matching TRBD1 (5 bases). V lost 1 base and J lost 2, with 12 bases in between. The CDR3 runs 16 residues. From germline, CDR1 is SEHNR and CDR2 FQNEAQ (reference sequence).